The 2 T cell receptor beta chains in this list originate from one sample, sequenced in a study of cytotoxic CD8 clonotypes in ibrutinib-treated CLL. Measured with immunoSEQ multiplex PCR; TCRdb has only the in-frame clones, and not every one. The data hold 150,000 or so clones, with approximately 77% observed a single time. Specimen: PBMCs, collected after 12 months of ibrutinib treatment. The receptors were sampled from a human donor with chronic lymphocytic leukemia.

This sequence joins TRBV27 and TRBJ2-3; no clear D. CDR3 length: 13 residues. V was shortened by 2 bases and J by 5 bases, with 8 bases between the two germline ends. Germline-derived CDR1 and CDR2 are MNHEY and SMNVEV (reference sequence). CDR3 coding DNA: TGTGCCAGCAGTTTAGGGCAGTTAGATACGCAGTATTTT. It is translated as CASSLGQLDTQYF.

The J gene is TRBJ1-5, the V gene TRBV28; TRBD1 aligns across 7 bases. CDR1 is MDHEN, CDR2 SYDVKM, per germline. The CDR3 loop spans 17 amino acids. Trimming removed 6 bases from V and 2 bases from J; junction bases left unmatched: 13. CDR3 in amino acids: CASSIATRGGRNQPQHF. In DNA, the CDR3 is TGTGCCAGCAGCATAGCTACGCGAGGGGGCCGCAATCAGCCCCAGCATTTT.